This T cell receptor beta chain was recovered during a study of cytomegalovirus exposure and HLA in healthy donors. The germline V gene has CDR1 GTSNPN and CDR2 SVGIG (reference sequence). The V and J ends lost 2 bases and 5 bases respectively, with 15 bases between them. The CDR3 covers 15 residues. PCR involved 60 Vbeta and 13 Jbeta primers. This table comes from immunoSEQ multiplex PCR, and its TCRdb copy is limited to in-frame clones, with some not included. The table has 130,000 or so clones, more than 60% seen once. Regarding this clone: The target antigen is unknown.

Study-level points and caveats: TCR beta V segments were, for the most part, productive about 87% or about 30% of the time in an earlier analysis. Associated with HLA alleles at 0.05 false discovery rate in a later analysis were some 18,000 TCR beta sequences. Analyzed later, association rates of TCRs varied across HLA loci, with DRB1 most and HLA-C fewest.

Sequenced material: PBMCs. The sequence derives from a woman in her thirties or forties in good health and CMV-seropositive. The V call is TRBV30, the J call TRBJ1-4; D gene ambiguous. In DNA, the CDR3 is TGTGCCTGGAGTCCCCCACCGGGGTGGAATGAAAAACTGTTTTTT. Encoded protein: CAWSPPPGWNEKLFF.